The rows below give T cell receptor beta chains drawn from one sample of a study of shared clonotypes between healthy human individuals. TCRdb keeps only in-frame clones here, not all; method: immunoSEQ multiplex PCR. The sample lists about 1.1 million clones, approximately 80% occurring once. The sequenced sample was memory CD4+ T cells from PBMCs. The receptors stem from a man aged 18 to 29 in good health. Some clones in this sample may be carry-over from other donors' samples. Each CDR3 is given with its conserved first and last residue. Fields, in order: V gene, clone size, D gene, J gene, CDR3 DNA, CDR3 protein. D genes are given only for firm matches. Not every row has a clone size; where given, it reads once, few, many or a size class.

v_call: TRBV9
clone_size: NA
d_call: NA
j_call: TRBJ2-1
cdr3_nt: TGTGCCAGCAGCCCTCAGGGGTTTCACAATGAGCAGTTCTTC
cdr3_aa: CASSPQGFHNEQFF

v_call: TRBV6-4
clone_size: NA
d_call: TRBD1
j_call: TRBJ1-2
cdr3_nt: TGTGCCAGCAGTGACTCACCAGGGGGAAACTATGGCTACACCTTC
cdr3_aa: CASSDSPGGNYGYTF

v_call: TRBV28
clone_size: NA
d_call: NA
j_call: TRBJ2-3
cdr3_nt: TGTGCCAGCAGTCCCCTTCGGGGCTCAGGGGCGAGAGGTGATACGCAGTATTTT
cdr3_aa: CASSPLRGSGARGDTQYF

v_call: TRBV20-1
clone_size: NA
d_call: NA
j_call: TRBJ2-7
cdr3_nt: TGCAGTGCTGCCCGACATGCCGAGCAGTACTTC
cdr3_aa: CSAARHAEQYF

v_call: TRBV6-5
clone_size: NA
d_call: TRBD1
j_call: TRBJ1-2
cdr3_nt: TGTGCCAGCAGCTGGGAGGGACAGGGCGACTATGGCTACACCTTC
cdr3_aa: CASSWEGQGDYGYTF

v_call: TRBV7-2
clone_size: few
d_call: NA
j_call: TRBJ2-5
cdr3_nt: TGTGCCAGCAGCCCTCAGGACATGTTGGGGACCCAGTACTTC
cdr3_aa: CASSPQDMLGTQYF

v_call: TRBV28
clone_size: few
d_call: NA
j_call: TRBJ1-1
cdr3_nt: TGTGCCAGCAGACCGGATAATAGGTTGGGCACTGAAGCTTTCTTT
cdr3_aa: CASRPDNRLGTEAFF

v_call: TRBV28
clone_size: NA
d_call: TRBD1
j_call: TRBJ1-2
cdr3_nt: TGTGCCAGCACCCCCGGACAGGGTGACATTAACTATGGCTACACCTTC
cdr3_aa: CASTPGQGDINYGYTF

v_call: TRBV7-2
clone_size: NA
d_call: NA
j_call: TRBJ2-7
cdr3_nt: TGTGCCAGCAGCTCTTCCTGGGTGGGGGAGCAGTACTTC
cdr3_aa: CASSSSWVGEQYF

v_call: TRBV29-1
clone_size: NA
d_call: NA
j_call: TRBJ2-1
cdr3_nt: TGCAGCGTCACACAGGGAAATGAGCAGTTCTTC
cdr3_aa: CSVTQGNEQFF

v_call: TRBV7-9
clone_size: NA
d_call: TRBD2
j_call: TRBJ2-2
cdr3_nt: TGTGCCAGCAGCCTCGGACTAGCTGGGGCTTCGACCGGGGAGCTGTTTTTT
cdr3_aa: CASSLGLAGASTGELFF

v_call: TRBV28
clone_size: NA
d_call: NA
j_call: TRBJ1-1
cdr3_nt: TGTGCCAGCAGCCCAAGGCCTCCCCCCGGACTTTCTGAAGCTTTCTTT
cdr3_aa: CASSPRPPPGLSEAFF

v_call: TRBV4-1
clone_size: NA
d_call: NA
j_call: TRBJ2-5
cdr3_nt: TGCGCCAGCAGCCAAGGGACCCGAGAAGAGACCCAGTACTTC
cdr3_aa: CASSQGTREETQYF

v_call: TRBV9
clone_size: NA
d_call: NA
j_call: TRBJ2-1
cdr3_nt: TGTGCCAGCAGCGTAGACCAGCGGGCCACCTACAATGAGCAGTTCTTC
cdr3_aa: CASSVDQRATYNEQFF

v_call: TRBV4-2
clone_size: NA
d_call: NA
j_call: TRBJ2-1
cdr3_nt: TGTGCCAGCAGCCAAGATTCGGGGGCTAGCGGCCCGTACAATGAGCAGTTCTTC
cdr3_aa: CASSQDSGASGPYNEQFF

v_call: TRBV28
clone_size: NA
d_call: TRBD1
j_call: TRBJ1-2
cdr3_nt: TGTGCCAGCAGTATCCTGACAGGGAATGGCTACACCTTC
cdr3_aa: CASSILTGNGYTF

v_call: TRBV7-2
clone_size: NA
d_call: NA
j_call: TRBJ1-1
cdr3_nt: TGTGCCAGCAGCTTTCCCCGGGGGGGGACGGGCACTGAAGCTTTCTTT
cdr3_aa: CASSFPRGGTGTEAFF

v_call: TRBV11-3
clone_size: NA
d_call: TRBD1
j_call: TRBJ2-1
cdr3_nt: TGTGCCAGCAACGAGGGACAGGGACCTAAGCAGTTCTTC
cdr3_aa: CASNEGQGPKQFF

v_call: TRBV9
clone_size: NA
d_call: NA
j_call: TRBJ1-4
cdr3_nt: TGTGCCAGCAGCCCTTCCCCGGCAGGGAGAAATGAAAAACTGTTTTTT
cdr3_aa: CASSPSPAGRNEKLFF

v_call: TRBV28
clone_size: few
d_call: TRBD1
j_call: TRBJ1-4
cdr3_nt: TGTGCCAGCAGTTTTTCACAGGGGGGGGAAAAACTGTTTTTT
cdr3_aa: CASSFSQGGEKLFF

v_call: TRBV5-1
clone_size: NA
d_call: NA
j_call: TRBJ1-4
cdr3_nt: TGCGCCAGCAGCTTGGTGGGGGCCTCCAATGAAAAACTGTTTTTT
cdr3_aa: CASSLVGASNEKLFF

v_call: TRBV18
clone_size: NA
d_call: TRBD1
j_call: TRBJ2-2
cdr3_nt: TGTGCCAGCTACGATCAGGGGGCGATCGGGGAGCTGTTTTTT
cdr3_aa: CASYDQGAIGELFF

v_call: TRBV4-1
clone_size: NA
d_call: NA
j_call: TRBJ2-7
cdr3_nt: TGCGCCAGCAGCCAAGAACCAGCGAGTCCCTACGAGCAGTACTTC
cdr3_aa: CASSQEPASPYEQYF

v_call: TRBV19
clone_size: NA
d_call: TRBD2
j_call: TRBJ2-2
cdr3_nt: TGTGCCAGTAGACTAGCGGGAGCCGGGGAGCTGTTTTTT
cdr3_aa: CASRLAGAGELFF

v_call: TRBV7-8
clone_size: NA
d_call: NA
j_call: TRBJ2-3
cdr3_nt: TGTGCCAGCATCAACACAGATACGCAGTATTTT
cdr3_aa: CASINTDTQYF

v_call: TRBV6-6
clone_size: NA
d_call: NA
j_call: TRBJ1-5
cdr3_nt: TGTGCCAGCAGTTCAGTAAATCAGCCCCAGCATTTT
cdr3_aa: CASSSVNQPQHF

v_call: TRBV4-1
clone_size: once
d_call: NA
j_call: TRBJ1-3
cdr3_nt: TGCGCCAGCAGCCAAGTCACAGGCAGGGCCGCCAACACCATATATTTT
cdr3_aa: CASSQVTGRAANTIYF

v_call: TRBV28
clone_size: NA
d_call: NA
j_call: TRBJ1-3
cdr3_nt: TGTGCCAGCAGTTTAGGCCGCCGGAGCTCTGGAAACACCATATATTTT
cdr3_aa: CASSLGRRSSGNTIYF

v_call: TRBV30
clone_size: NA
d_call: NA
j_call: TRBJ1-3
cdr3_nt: TGTGCCTGGAGTGGGTCGGGTTCTGGAAACACCATATATTTT
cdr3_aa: CAWSGSGSGNTIYF

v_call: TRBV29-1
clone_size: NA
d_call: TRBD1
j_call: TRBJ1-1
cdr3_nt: TGCAGCGTTGATGCGGGACAGGGTAGATGGACTGAAGCTTTCTTT
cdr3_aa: CSVDAGQGRWTEAFF

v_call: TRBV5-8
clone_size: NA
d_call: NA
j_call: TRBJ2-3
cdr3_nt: TGTGCCAGCAGCTACGGACGGGGACCCACAGATACGCAGTATTTT
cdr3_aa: CASSYGRGPTDTQYF

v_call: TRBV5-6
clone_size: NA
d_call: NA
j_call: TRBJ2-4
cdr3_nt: TGTGCCAGCAGCTTTAGTACATCTGAGGGCATTCAGTACTTC
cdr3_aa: CASSFSTSEGIQYF

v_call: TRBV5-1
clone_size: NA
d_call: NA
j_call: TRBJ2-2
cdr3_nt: TGCGCCAGCAGCTTGGACGGGGAGCTGTTTTTT
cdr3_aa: CASSLDGELFF

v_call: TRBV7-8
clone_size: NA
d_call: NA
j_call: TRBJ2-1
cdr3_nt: TGTGCCAGCAGCTTAGCTCAGTCCTCCTACAATGAGCAGTTCTTC
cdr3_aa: CASSLAQSSYNEQFF

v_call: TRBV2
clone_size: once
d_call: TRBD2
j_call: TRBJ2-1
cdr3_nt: TGTGCCAGCAGTGAGCAATGGCTAGCGGAATCCTACAATGAGCAGTTCTTC
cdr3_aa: CASSEQWLAESYNEQFF

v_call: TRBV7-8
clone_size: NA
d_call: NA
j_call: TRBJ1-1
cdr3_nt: TGTGCCAGCAGCTTAGACGGGAGCACTGAAGCTTTCTTT
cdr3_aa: CASSLDGSTEAFF

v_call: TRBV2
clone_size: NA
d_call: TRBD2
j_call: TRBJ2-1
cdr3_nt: TGTGCCAGCAGCGGCTCTGGCGGGAGCTCCTACAATGAGCAGTTCTTC
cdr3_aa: CASSGSGGSSYNEQFF

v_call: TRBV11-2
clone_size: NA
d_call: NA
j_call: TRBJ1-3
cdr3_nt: TGTGCCAGCAGCTTACTAGCCTCTCCGGGGGGAAACACCATATATTTT
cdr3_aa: CASSLLASPGGNTIYF

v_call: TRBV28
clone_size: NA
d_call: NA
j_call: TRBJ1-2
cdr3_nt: TGTGCCAGCAGTATGACAGCTTATGGCTACACCTTC
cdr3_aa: CASSMTAYGYTF

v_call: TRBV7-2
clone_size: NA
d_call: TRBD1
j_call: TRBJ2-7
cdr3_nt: TGTGCCAGCAGCTTAGCGCGGGACAGGGGGTACGAGCAGTACTTC
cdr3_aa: CASSLARDRGYEQYF

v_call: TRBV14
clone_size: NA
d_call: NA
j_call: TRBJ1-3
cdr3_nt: TGTGCCAGCAGCCCGGGCCCTACCGGCACCATATATTTT
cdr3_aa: CASSPGPTGTIYF

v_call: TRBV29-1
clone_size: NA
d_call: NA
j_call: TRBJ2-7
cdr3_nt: TGCAGCGCCCGGCCGGGCGGAACCTACGAGCAGTACTTC
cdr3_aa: CSARPGGTYEQYF

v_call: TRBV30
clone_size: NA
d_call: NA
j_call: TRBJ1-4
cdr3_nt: TGTGCCTGGAGCGTCTGGGGAGGCGAAAAACTGTTTTTT
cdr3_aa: CAWSVWGGEKLFF

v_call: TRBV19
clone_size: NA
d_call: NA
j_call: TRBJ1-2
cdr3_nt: TGTGCCAGTAGTATAGAGATGGACAGCTATGGCTACACCTTC
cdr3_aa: CASSIEMDSYGYTF

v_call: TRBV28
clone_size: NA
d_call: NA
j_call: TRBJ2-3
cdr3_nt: TGTGCCAGCAGTTCGCAAACAGATACGCAGTATTTT
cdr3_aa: CASSSQTDTQYF

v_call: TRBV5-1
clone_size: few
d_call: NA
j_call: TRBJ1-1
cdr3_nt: TGCGCCAGCAGCCCGGCCATTAGGGATGGGACTGAAGCTTTCTTT
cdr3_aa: CASSPAIRDGTEAFF

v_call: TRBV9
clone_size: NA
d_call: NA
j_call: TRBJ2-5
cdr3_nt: TGTGCCAGCAGCGTAGTAGGCGGGCGGGGAGAGACCCAGTACTTC
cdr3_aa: CASSVVGGRGETQYF

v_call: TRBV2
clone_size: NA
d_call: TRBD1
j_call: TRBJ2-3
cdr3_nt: TGTGCCAGCAGTGAGGCAAGACAGGGACGGAATACGCAGTATTTT
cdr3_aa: CASSEARQGRNTQYF

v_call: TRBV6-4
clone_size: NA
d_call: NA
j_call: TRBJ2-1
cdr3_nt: TGTGCCAGCAGTGCGGAACGGGAGTCGGGTGAGCAGTTCTTC
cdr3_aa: CASSAERESGEQFF

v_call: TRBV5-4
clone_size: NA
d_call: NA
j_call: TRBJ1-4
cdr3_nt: TGTGCCAGCAGCCGCTGGGCGGGACAATCGACGGAAAAACTGTTTTTT
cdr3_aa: CASSRWAGQSTEKLFF

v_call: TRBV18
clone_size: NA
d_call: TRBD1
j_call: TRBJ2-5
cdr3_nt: TGTGCCAGCTCACCCGGGACAGGGGGGGAAGAGACCCAGTACTTC
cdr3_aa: CASSPGTGGEETQYF

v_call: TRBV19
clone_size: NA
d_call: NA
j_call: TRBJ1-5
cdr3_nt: TGTGCCAGTAAGGGGGGGCTCGGCAATCAGCCCCAGCATTTT
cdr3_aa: CASKGGLGNQPQHF

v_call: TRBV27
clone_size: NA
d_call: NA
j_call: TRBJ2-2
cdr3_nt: TGTGCCAGCAGTTGGACCTCGAACACCGGGGAGCTGTTTTTT
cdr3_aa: CASSWTSNTGELFF

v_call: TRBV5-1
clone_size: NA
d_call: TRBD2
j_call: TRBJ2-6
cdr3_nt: TGCGCCAGCAGCCCCTTGGTAACGGGGGGCTCTGGGGCCAACGTCCTGACTTTC
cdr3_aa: CASSPLVTGGSGANVLTF

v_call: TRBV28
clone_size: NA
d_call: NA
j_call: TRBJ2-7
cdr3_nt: TGTGCCAGCAGTTTGTGGGGGGCTGCCTACGAGCAGTACTTC
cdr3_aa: CASSLWGAAYEQYF

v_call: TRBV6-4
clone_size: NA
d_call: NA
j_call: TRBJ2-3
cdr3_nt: TGTGCCAGCAGTGTTGGACTGCGCACAGATACGCAGTATTTT
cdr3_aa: CASSVGLRTDTQYF

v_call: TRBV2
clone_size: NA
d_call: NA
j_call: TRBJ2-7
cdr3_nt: TGTGCCAGCAGTGAGGAAGCCTCGTCCTACGAGCAGTACTTC
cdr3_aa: CASSEEASSYEQYF

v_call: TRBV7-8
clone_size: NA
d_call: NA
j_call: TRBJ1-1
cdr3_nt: TGTGCCAGCAGCTTGGGGCGGGAGGGAGAAGCTTTCTTT
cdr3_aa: CASSLGREGEAFF

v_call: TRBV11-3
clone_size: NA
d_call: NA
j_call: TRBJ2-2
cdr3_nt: TGTGCCAGCAGCCAGCCGAACACCGGGGAGCTGTTTTTT
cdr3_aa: CASSQPNTGELFF